This T cell receptor (beta chain) was captured in a study of blood T cells in healthy people across ages (dated by TCRdb to between 2015 and 2017). Describing the broader study: In model experiments, template switching captured roughly one uniquely barcoded TCR beta cDNA molecule for every two T cells. Age-related changes in TCR beta repertoire diversity were measured in the study by deep sequencing normalized with unique cDNA molecular identifiers. The donors were divided into four age groups: young (average around 15 years), middle-aged (roughly 42), aged (approximately 64) and long-lived (roughly 82). To avoid experimental bias, donors of different ages were randomly spread across the sequencing lanes. Two additional independent replicas of 1 million unique cDNA reads from the same blood draw were analyzed for two donors (one aged 18 to 29 and one aged 80 or older).

Remarks on this clonotype: Its antigen is currently not known. Per-base qualities were not stored, and no clone one base away is much larger.

Preparation of the library involved 5' RACE. TCRdb names Illumina HiSeq 2500 as the instrument used. The second PCR ran for roughly 7 to 12 cycles and used a J-beta primer mix along with a sample-barcoded 5' primer. A template-switch 5' adaptor carrying 12 random nucleotides introduced a unique molecular identifier onto each TCR beta cDNA molecule. At least 2.5 million CDR3-containing paired-end reads were obtained from each sample. First-strand cDNA synthesis was performed from all RNA using the Mint cDNA synthesis kit, with priming by a TRBC-specific oligonucleotide. All cDNA was treated with uracil-DNA glycosylase and then went through a first 18-cycle PCR with the universal primers M1SS and BC2_uni_R. In the source study's methods: Normalization of each sample was performed by random selection of 1 million high-quality reads, each carrying a distinct molecular identifier. Instead of being binned into consensus sequences, reads that shared molecular identifiers were thrown out. MiTCR, set to a Q25 quality threshold and the strictest error-elimination algorithm, was used for CDR3 identification, clonotype clustering and error correction. A nonparametric unseen species model with Euler transformation was used to estimate lower-bound total TCR beta diversity. Using fastp trimming at Q25 and MiXCR clonotype assembly, TCRdb reanalyzed the public sequencing data and kept in-frame beta chains. Rows matching on CDR3 protein sequence are summarized as one entry with the most common DNA and genes. TCRdb's processing, not the authors', yielded these V and J calls. This sample has around 1,600,000 distinct CDR3 sequences in its table, and less than 45% of those were observed once. Less than 5% of the sample rests with the top ten.

V and J lose 3 bases and 1 base, and a span of 15 bases separates them. The CDR3 runs 15 amino acids, cysteine and phenylalanine included. This entry keeps only the CDR3 DNA: 45 bases, framed from base 1. CDR1 and CDR2 were assigned from the germline V gene (reference sequence) as DFQATT and SNEGSKA. Here is what the overall study found, with its caveats: Estimates of total diversity from one million sequenced T cells were regarded as lower bounds and underestimates. Compared with the aged group, the long-lived group had more naive CD4+ T cells, fewer expanded clones and increased TCR diversity, suggesting age selection. Donor CMV infection status was unknown, potentially confounding age-related changes in expanded clonotypes. Because profiling used bulk unsorted PBMCs, naive and antigen-experienced compartments could not be compared conclusively. Observed TCR beta diversity per million T cells fell roughly linearly with age, and a significant reduction was already apparent by age roughly 41. There was a strong correlation between observed TCR beta diversity and the percentage of naive T cells measured by flow cytometry.

Systemically healthy Caucasian individuals from Russia, some 38 in total and aged roughly 6 to 90 years, were included as donors. Each donor gave ten milliliters of peripheral blood, drawn into EDTA-treated Vacutainer tubes. Ficoll-Paque density-gradient centrifugation was used to isolate PBMCs, with at least 6.5 million per sample. Trizol reagent was used to extract total RNA from PBMCs, with at least 6 micrograms per sample. Naive CD45RAhigh/CD27high T cell percentages were measured by flow cytometry on a PBMC aliquot from every donor. The chain employs TRBV20-1 and TRBJ2-5, with TRBD2 as a weak D call on 6 bases. This sequence was found in a woman between 18 and 29 years old in good health. The material sequenced was blood. The CDR3 sequence is CSASFGGASQETQYF. The sequenced DNA: TGCAGTGCTAGTTTTGGCGGGGCTAGCCAAGAGACCCAGTACTTC.